Below, 21 T cell receptor beta chains from the same sample are listed, as sequenced in a study of T cells in tumors after PD-1 blockade (dated by TCRdb to the late 2010s). Receptor amplification or capture employed the immunoSEQ multiplex PCR assay. What TCRdb holds here is the immuneACCESS table cut down to in-frame rearrangements. Part of the clones is not present; checked against another copy, under half of the missing clones reflect an unresolved V gene, and the others are unexplained. The sample contains just under 65,000 clones, roughly 70% of them found a single time. In total, the top ten clones hold 4.7% of the sample. The intended sense of this specimen's time point label: after anti-PD-1 therapy. Sequenced material: PBMCs, taken after anti-PD-1 treatment. The receptors were gathered from a human donor with basal cell carcinoma.

The chain employs TRBV21-1 and TRBJ2-4. TRBV21-1 is described as a pseudogene. The CDR3 loop spans 14 amino acids. The CDR3 spells CASSKLVAKNIQYF. The CDR3 coding sequence is TGTGCCAGCAGCAAGTTGGTAGCCAAAAACATTCAGTACTTC.

The genes are TRBV6-5 and TRBJ2-2; unclear D gene. Germline lookup yields CDR1 MNHEY and CDR2 SVGAGI. Trimming left V 2 bases short and J 5 bases short, with 9 bases between. This CDR3 spans 14 amino acids. CDR3 sequence (DNA): TGTGCCAGCAGTTACACCGCGGCGACCGGGGAGCTGTTTTTT. This sequence encodes CASSYTAATGELFF.

This clone has a single count. V usage is TRBV23-1 and J usage is TRBJ2-7; the D gene is possibly TRBD1 (7 bases). TRBV23-1 qualifies as an ORF whose function is uncertain. The CDR3 covers 15 residues. V gave up 4 bases and J gave up 3 bases, with 16 bases separating them. The CDR3 region has the DNA TGCGCCAGCAGTCCATCGCAGGGGGGAAACTACGAGCAGTACTTC. This gives the protein CASSPSQGGNYEQYF.

The chain combines TRBV2 with TRBJ1-1; D call uncertain. CDR1 and CDR2 from the germline V gene are SNHLY and FYNNEI. V lost 6 bases and J lost 10, with 9 bases in between. The CDR3 has 10 residues. The CDR3 nucleotides read TGTGCCAGCAGGGTCGAACGAGCTTTCTTT. This translates into CASRVERAFF.

J is TRBJ2-3 and V is TRBV5-1; 9 bases line up with TRBD1. Germline-derived CDR1 and CDR2 are SGHRS and YFSETQ. J was trimmed by 0 bases and V by 3 bases; bases with no gene match: 2. The CDR3 runs 15 residues. CDR3 loop: CASSWTGASTDTQYF. The CDR3 DNA reads as TGCGCCAGCAGCTGGACAGGGGCGAGCACAGATACGCAGTATTTT.

The chain joins TRBV5-1 to TRBJ2-5, with 8 positions matching TRBD1. J was trimmed by 5 bases and V by 4 bases; bases with no gene match: 7. The CDR3 consists of 14 residues. CDR1 SGHRS and CDR2 YFSETQ come from the germline V gene. The CDR3 loop reads CASSTSDRGETQYF. DNA for the CDR3: TGCGCCAGCAGCACCAGCGACAGGGGTGAGACCCAGTACTTC.

This clone was picked up a small number of times. This sample includes further DNA sequences coding for the same CDR3. The chain has TRBV6-6 and TRBJ2-7; 7 bases map to TRBD1. The V gene's germline CDR1 is MNHNY and CDR2 SVGAGI (reference sequence). The CDR3 consists of 11 residues. V gave up 8 bases and J gave up 3 bases; unmatched junction bases: 1. CDR3 nucleotide sequence: TGTGCCAGCGCAGGGGGCTACGAGCAGTACTTC. Amino acid sequence: CASAGGYEQYF.

This clone ranks as medium-sized. V gene TRBV6-4 combines with J gene TRBJ2-3; D remains ambiguous. V lost 2 bases and J lost 0, with 6 bases in between. This CDR3 has 14 residues. The germline gives CDR1 MRHNA, CDR2 SNTAGT. The CDR3 is CASSDGISTDTQYF. The CDR3 region has the DNA TGTGCCAGCAGTGACGGGATTAGCACAGATACGCAGTATTTT.

This clone is medium-sized. The chain joins TRBV7-9 to TRBJ2-1; D call uncertain. Trimming took 5 bases from V and 0 from J, leaving 14 bases between them. The CDR3 spans 16 residues. CDR1 is SEHNR, CDR2 FQNEAQ, per germline (reference sequence). CDR3 residues: CASSRSDGASYNEQFF. The CDR3, as DNA: TGTGCCAGCAGCCGATCGGACGGTGCCTCCTACAATGAGCAGTTCTTC.

As to this clone: The same CDR3 arises from other DNA sequences in this sample as well. This sequence joins TRBV7-2 and TRBJ2-3, with no clear D. The CDR3 contains 14 residues. V shed 1 base and J shed 5 bases, with 10 bases lying between them. Looked up from germline, CDR1 is SGHTA and CDR2 is FQGNSA. CDR3 amino acids: CASSLGPVRDTQYF. Written as DNA, the CDR3 is TGTGCCAGCAGCTTAGGCCCCGTTAGAGATACGCAGTATTTT. Full variable domain (remainder filled in from reference TRBV7-2 and TRBJ2-3): GAGVSQSPSNKVTEKGKDVELRCDPISGHTALYWYRQSLGQGLEFLIYFQGNSAPDKSGLPSDRFSAERTGGSVSTLTIQRTQQEDSAVYLCASSLGPVRDTQYFGPGTRLTVL.

CDR3 loop: CASSYLTSGAGDTQYF. The CDR3 region has the DNA TGTGCCAGCAGTTACTTGACTAGCGGGGCTGGCGATACGCAGTATTTT. The rearrangement uses TRBV6-5 and TRBJ2-3; TRBD2 aligns across 11 bases. Germline V lookup: CDR1 MNHEY, CDR2 SVGAGI. This CDR3 contains 16 residues. With 1 base clipped from V and 6 bases from J, the junction kept 6 bases outside the gene matches.

This clone was counted at least ten times. The chain links TRBV29-1 to TRBJ2-1; 9 nucleotides line up with TRBD1. CDR1 and CDR2 from the germline V gene are SQVTM and ANQGSEA. Germline trimming cut 7 bases from V and 9 bases from J; bases unmatched to any gene: 10. CDR3 length: 13 residues. Written as DNA, the CDR3 is TGCAGCGCTGCGGGACAGGGCCGAGGTGAGCAGTTCTTC. Translating it yields CSAAGQGRGEQFF.

In its sample, this clone was seen a few times. The rearrangement joins TRBV27 to TRBJ2-1; 7 nucleotides align to TRBD1. CDR1 and CDR2 from the germline V gene are MNHEY and SMNVEV (reference sequence). The V and J ends lost 10 bases and 0 bases, in that order; junction bases with no gene match: 18. The CDR3 has 18 residues. In DNA, the CDR3 is TGTGCCAACAAGGCCCCCAGACAGGGCTTATTCTCCTACAATGAGCAGTTCTTC. Translation gives CANKAPRQGLFSYNEQFF.

The genes are TRBV28 and TRBJ1-2, with TRBD1 matching over 9 bases. J lost 4 bases, V lost 7 bases, and 7 bases had no gene match. Per the germline V gene, CDR1 is MDHEN and CDR2 is SYDVKM. CDR3 length: 14 amino acids. CDR3 residues: CASISGTGSYGYTF. The CDR3 region has the DNA TGTGCCAGCATCTCCGGGACAGGGAGCTATGGCTACACCTTC.

V gene TRBV7-9 combines with J gene TRBJ2-1; 7 positions agree with TRBD1. The V gene end was trimmed by 4 bases and the J gene end by 4 bases; junction bases not matched to a gene: 7. Germline V gives CDR1 SEHNR, CDR2 FQNEAQ (reference sequence). The length of the CDR3 is 15 residues. CDR3 region: CASSSTGTAYNEQFF. The CDR3 nucleotides read TGTGCCAGCAGCTCTACCGGGACAGCGTACAATGAGCAGTTCTTC.

The rearrangement joins TRBV19 to TRBJ1-1; possibly TRBD1 for D (5 bases). V shed 5 bases and J shed 0 bases, with 10 bases lying between them. The V gene's germline CDR1 is LNHDA and CDR2 SQIVND (reference sequence). The CDR3 is 14 residues long. In nucleotides, the CDR3 is TGTGCCAGTAGTGTGGGACCCATGAACACTGAAGCTTTCTTT. Translating it yields CASSVGPMNTEAFF. The full variable domain, rest sourced from reference TRBV19 and TRBJ1-1, is DGGITQSPKYLFRKEGQNVTLSCEQNLNHDAMYWYRQDPGQGLRLIYYSQIVNDFQKGDIAEGYSVSREKKESFPLTVTSAQKNPTAFYLCASSVGPMNTEAFFGQGTRLTVV.

This chain uses TRBV19 with TRBJ2-4; possible D gene TRBD2, 7 bases. The CDR3 runs 18 residues. Germline CDR1 and CDR2: LNHDA and SQIVND (reference sequence). Trimming took off 3 bases at V and 3 bases at J, with 21 bases between the two ends. The CDR3 nucleotides read TGTGCCAGTAGTATCGAACAGGGAGGGGTCTTTGGCAAAAACATTCAGTACTTC. Translating it yields CASSIEQGGVFGKNIQYF.

The chain recombines TRBV4-1 with TRBJ2-2; D remains unclear. Trimming removed 1 base from V and 6 bases from J, with 9 bases in between. The CDR3 is 14 amino acids. Germline V CDR1 and CDR2: MGHRA, YSYEKL. The DNA of the CDR3 is TGCGCCAGCAGCCAAGGCCGGATCGCCGGGGAGCTGTTTTTT. It yields the protein CASSQGRIAGELFF.

The chain carries TRBV6-1 and TRBJ1-1, with no clear D. Germline CDR1 is MNHNS and CDR2 is SASEGT. Trimming pared 0 bases from V and 4 bases from J, leaving 12 bases between. This CDR3 has 15 residues. The CDR3 DNA follows: TGTGCCAGCAGTGAAGCGAGCGTAGGTGTCACTGAAGCTTTCTTT. It encodes CASSEASVGVTEAFF.

The chain joins TRBV28 to TRBJ1-1, with unresolved D. V lost 5 bases and J 1 base, leaving 14 bases between the germline ends. Per the germline V gene, CDR1 is MDHEN and CDR2 is SYDVKM. The CDR3 contains 15 residues. CDR3 in amino acids: CASSDESLGNTEAFF. The DNA for the CDR3 is TGTGCCAGCAGTGATGAGTCCTTAGGGAACACTGAAGCTTTCTTT. Filled out from reference TRBV28 and TRBJ1-1, the complete variable domain reads DVKVTQSSRYLVKRTGEKVFLECVQDMDHENMFWYRQDPGLGLRLIYFSYDVKMKEKGDIPEGYSVSREKKERFSLILESASTNQTSMYLCASSDESLGNTEAFFGQGTRLTVV.

The chain is built from TRBV29-1 and TRBJ2-5; 9 bases align to TRBD1. With V trimmed by 7 bases and J by 2 bases, 5 bases remained unmatched. Germline V lookup: CDR1 SQVTM, CDR2 ANQGSEA. This CDR3 is 13 amino acids long. The CDR3 nucleotides are TGCAGCGCGCCGGGACAGGGTCAAGAGACCCAGTACTTC. It translates to CSAPGQGQETQYF.